The source of this T cell receptor beta chain is a study of blood T cell repertoires in COVID-19. Across the whole study: The study drew acute and convalescent COVID-19 samples from the United States, Italy and Spain.

Authors' methods: Amplified reference gene primers provided the basis for estimating nucleated cell counts. Generated by immunoSEQ multiplex PCR, the TCRdb table keeps only in-frame clones and is missing some. Clone size and V and J calls were adopted from that table, with D and trimming inferred from the DNA. The sample shows 80,000 or so clones, more than 70% of them seen only once. The V gene lost 11 bases and the J gene lost 0 bases, with 17 bases spanning the gap. Germline V gene data show CDR1 as SEHNR and CDR2 as FQNEAQ (reference sequence). The CDR3 consists of 16 residues. This chain connects TRBV7-9 to TRBJ2-6; a weak D match, TRBD1 (5 bases). The sample consisted of peripheral blood. This TCR was sampled from a man in his fifties or sixties with acute or convalescent COVID-19. The CDR3 loop reads CAPSPGSSSGANVLTF. DNA for the CDR3: TGTGCCCCCAGTCCAGGGTCTAGCTCTGGGGCCAACGTCCTGACTTTC.